The TCR beta chain under discussion was sequenced for a study (dated by TCRdb to the early 2010s). CDR1 is given as DFQATT and CDR2 as SNEGSKA, both from the germline V gene (reference sequence). The CDR3, from cysteine to phenylalanine, totals 17 residues. Left in the record is the CDR3 DNA by itself, 51 bases read in frame from the first base. For this chain, trimming is 1 base at the V end and 3 bases at the J end, and the number of junction bases without a gene match is 9. The data were produced on an Illumina Genome Analyzer IIx. The public reads were reanalyzed by TCRdb: fastp trimming at Q25, MiXCR alignment, in-frame beta chains only. Records with the same CDR3 protein are collapsed into one entry carrying the most frequent genes and DNA. The sample contains roughly 15,000 distinct CDR3 sequences, around 35% of them found a single time. The ten largest clones capture roughly a sixth of the sample.

This clonotype registers as medium-sized (0.01 to 0.1%) within its sample. Its cognate antigen has yet to be identified. No base qualities exist here, and no much larger clone lies one base off it. The sample comprised blood. This receptor was obtained from a human donor. The rearrangement joined TRBV20-1 to TRBJ1-5, with TRBD1 matching 10 junction bases. In nucleotides, the sequence is TGCAGTGCTAGAGCACCAGGGGACAGGGGTGTCAATCAGCCCCAGCATTTT. Its protein is CSARAPGDRGVNQPQHF.